This T cell receptor beta chain was recorded in a study of blood T cells in healthy people across ages. Study observations and caveats: While age rose, TCR beta diversity per million T cells dropped in a roughly linear way.

A second about 7 to 12 cycle PCR used barcoded and J-beta primers. Each TCR beta cDNA got a 12-nucleotide random molecular identifier. From each sample, at least 2.5 million paired-end reads containing CDR3 were obtained. From the 5' RACE reads, TCRdb called clonotypes with MiXCR, one entry per CDR3 protein. The sample gives around 1,600,000 distinct CDR3 sequences, roughly two fifths of which show up once; 4% is in the top ten. About 10 milliliters of peripheral blood were drawn from each donor into EDTA-treated tubes. In the case of this clonotype: Its target is unknown.

This TCR derives from a woman between 18 and 29 years old in good health. Material for sequencing was blood.

The CDR3: CASSVHPYNEQFF. CDR3 DNA: TGTGCCAGCAGCGTCCACCCCTACAATGAGCAGTTCTTC. This chain joins TRBV5-6 and TRBJ2-1; D gene unclear. Germline V gene lookup returns CDR1 SGHDT and CDR2 YYEEEE. CDR3 length: 13 residues. With 4 bases removed from V and 2 bases from J, the gap between germline ends came to 7 bases.